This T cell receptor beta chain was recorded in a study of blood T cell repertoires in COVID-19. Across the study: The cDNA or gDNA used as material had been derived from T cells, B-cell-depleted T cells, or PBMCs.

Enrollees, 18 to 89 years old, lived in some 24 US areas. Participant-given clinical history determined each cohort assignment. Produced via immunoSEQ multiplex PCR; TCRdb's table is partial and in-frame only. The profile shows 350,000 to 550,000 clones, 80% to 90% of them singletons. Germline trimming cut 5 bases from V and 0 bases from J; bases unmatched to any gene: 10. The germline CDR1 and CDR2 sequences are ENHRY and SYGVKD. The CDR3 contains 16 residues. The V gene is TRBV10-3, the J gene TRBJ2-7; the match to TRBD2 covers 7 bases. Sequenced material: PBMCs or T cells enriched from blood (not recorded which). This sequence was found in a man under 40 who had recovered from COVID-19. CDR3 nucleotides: TGTGCCATCAGTAGTTTTGGGCGGGAGTCCTCCTACGAGCAGTACTTC. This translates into CAISSFGRESSYEQYF.